One sample yielded the 6 T cell receptor beta chains listed below, sequenced in a study of T-cell reconstitution after alpha-beta-depleted transplantation in children. This sample's TCRbeta library carried unique molecular identifier barcodes. TCRdb recomputed calls from the PCR reads with MiXCR, one row per CDR3 protein. The profile shows hundreds of thousands of distinct CDR3 sequences, roughly 15% of them singletons. Specimen: PBMCs, mostly from graft donor cells, collected 360 days after TCRalphabeta/CD19-depleted stem cell transplant. The receptors come from a male patient aged 10-17 years who had a stem cell transplant for acute lymphoblastic leukemia, so the T cells may come from the graft donor.

The chain is built from TRBV12-3 or TRBV12-4 and TRBJ2-2, with TRBD2 matching over 15 bases. Unmatched junction bases numbered 12, after V lost 3 bases and J lost 4 bases. The CDR3 spans 20 residues. The CDR3 sequence: CASSFRTSGRAFEATGELFF. In nucleotides, the CDR3 is TGTGCCAGCAGTTTTAGGACTAGCGGGAGGGCATTTGAGGCCACCGGGGAGCTGTTTTTT.

The genes are TRBV5-5 and TRBJ2-7; a possible D gene is TRBD2 (5 bases). The CDR3 is made up of 15 amino acids. Germline assignment: CDR1 SGHKS and CDR2 YYEKEE (reference sequence). Deletions cut 4 bases from V and 3 bases from J, with 17 bases between. The CDR3: CASSLSLTGYYEQYF. CDR3 nucleotide sequence: TGTGCCAGCAGCCTATCACTGACGGGGTACTACGAGCAGTACTTC.

The V call is TRBV20-1, the J call TRBJ2-7; the D call may be TRBD1 or TRBD2 (5 bases each). Trimming took 0 bases from V and 4 from J, leaving 13 bases between them. CDR1 and CDR2 from the germline V gene are DFQATT and SNEGSKA (reference sequence). The CDR3 has 14 residues. CDR3 in DNA: TGCAGTGCTAGAGACCGGGACCGATTGTACGAGCAGTACTTC. This encodes CSARDRDRLYEQYF.

This clonotype was counted many times. This chain joins TRBV27 and TRBJ2-5; D unclear. Trimming removed 5 bases from V and 5 bases from J, with 12 bases in between. CDR1 and CDR2 from the germline V gene are MNHEY and SMNVEV (reference sequence). CDR3 length equals 13 residues. The CDR3: CASSEPPEETQYF. CDR3 DNA sequence: TGTGCCAGCAGTGAACCCCCAGAGGAGACCCAGTACTTC.

The V call is TRBV7-3, the J call TRBJ2-5, with 12 bases aligning to TRBD1. Trimming removed 5 bases from V and 5 bases from J; junction bases left unmatched: 6. In germline, CDR1 is SGHTA, CDR2 FQGTGA. CDR3 size: 15 residues. CDR3 sequence reads: CASSRDRGHGETQYF. DNA of the CDR3: TGTGCCAGCAGCCGGGACAGGGGGCACGGGGAGACCCAGTACTTC.

In its sample, this clonotype was seen a few times. The rearrangement uses TRBV6-5 and TRBJ1-2; D gene ambiguous. The CDR3 is made up of 16 amino acids. Germline V gives CDR1 MNHEY, CDR2 SVGAGI. V dropped 2 bases and J dropped 1 base, with 14 bases sitting between them. CDR3 residues: CASSYARTAYNYGYTF. In DNA form, the CDR3 reads TGTGCCAGCAGTTACGCGAGGACGGCCTATAACTATGGCTACACCTTC.